The source of this T cell receptor (beta chain) is a study of blood T cell repertoires in COVID-19. Across the study: The analysed material was cDNA or gDNA that came from T cells, B-cell-depleted T cells, or PBMCs.

Methods used by the authors: Researchers report that nucleated cell counts were estimated from reference gene primer amplification. The assay was immunoSEQ multiplex PCR, and TCRdb's table has in-frame clones only and misses some. D and trimming were read from the DNA, whereas the V and J calls and clone size are those reported in that table. Counted here are some 120,000 clones, approximately 80% occurring once; the ten biggest clones make up 1.9%. Trimming cost V 6 bases and J 8 bases; bases outside gene matches: 14. This CDR3 is built from 14 residues. In germline, CDR1 is SQVTM, CDR2 ANQGSEA. The sequencing input was peripheral blood. The chain recombines TRBV29-1 with TRBJ1-2; 8 bases align to TRBD1. This clonotype was obtained from a man aged 70 or older with acute or convalescent COVID-19. The CDR3 loop reads CSVEYGQGVGGYTF. Written as DNA, the CDR3 is TGCAGCGTGGAATACGGACAGGGAGTGGGAGGCTACACCTTC.